One T cell receptor (beta chain) is described in this entry. Full-length variable regions came from constant-region reverse primers plus semi-nested Nested Universal Primer A PCR. MiXCR, run by TCRdb on the 5' RACE reads, gives a single entry per CDR3 protein. This table holds over 40,000 distinct CDR3 sequences, roughly 23% found once. The germline V and J ends were trimmed by 8 bases and 0 bases, with 19 bases remaining between them. The CDR3 totals 17 residues. Germline V CDR1 and CDR2: MDHEN, SYDVKM. The sorted Tregs were CD4+CD25+CD127-/low cells. The chain has TRBV28 and TRBJ2-2; D uncertain. This receptor was identified in a female donor with breast cancer. Sequencing input: Tregs sorted from a lymph node. This chain's CDR3 is CASAIPRTFANTGELFF. In DNA, the CDR3 is TGTGCCAGCGCCATACCCAGGACGTTCGCGAACACCGGGGAGCTGTTTTTT.